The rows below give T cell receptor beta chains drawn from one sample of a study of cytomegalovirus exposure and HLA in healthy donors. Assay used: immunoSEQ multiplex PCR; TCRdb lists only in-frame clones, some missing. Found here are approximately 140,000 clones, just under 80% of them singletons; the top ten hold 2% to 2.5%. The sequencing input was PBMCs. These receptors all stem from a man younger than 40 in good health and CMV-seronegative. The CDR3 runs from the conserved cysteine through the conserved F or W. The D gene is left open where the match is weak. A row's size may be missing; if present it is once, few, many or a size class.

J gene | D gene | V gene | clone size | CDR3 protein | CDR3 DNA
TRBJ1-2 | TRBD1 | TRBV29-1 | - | CSAEGQFYGYTF | TGCAGCGCAGAGGGACAGTTCTATGGCTACACCTTC
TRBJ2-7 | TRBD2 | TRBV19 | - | CASKLAGAHEQYF | TGTGCCAGTAAACTAGCGGGGGCCCACGAGCAGTACTTC
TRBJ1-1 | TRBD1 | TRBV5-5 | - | CASSIRQGSEAFF | TGTGCCAGCAGCATCAGACAGGGTAGTGAAGCTTTCTTT
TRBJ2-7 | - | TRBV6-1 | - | CASSDFSRSYEQYF | TGTGCCAGCAGTGATTTCTCGAGATCCTACGAGCAGTACTTC
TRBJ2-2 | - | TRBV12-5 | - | CASGLVVRRGANTGELFF | TGTGCTAGTGGTTTGGTAGTGAGGAGAGGAGCGAACACCGGGGAGCTGTTTTTT
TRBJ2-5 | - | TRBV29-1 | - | CSVEDPWRVGIGTQYF | TGCAGCGTTGAAGATCCCTGGCGGGTCGGGATAGGGACCCAGTACTTC
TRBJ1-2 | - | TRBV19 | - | CASSPRAYGYTF | TGTGCCAGTAGTCCTCGCGCCTATGGCTACACCTTC
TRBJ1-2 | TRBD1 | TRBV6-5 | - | CASSPQGASGYTF | TGTGCCAGCAGTCCCCAGGGGGCTAGTGGCTACACCTTC
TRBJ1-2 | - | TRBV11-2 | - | CASSTSPTEDNYGYTF | TGTGCCAGCAGCACCTCACCGACTGAGGATAACTATGGCTACACCTTC
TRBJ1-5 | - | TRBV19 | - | CASTLRSNQPQHF | TGTGCCAGTACCCTCAGAAGCAATCAGCCCCAGCATTTT
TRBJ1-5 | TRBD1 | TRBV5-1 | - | CASSSGTGEQPQHF | TGCGCCAGCAGCTCCGGGACAGGGGAGCAGCCCCAGCATTTT
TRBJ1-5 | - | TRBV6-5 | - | CASSDLYSNQPQHF | TGTGCCAGCAGCGACTTGTATAGCAATCAGCCCCAGCATTTT
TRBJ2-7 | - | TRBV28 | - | CASKGGQTPPSYEQYF | TGTGCCAGCAAAGGGGGACAAACACCTCCGTCCTACGAGCAGTACTTC
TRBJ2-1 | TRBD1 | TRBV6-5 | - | CASGRQGYNEQFF | TGTGCCAGCGGGAGACAGGGTTACAATGAGCAGTTCTTC
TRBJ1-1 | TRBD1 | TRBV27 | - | CASRFSNRDRGLITEAFF | TGTGCCAGCAGGTTTTCAAACCGGGACAGGGGGCTTATCACTGAAGCTTTCTTT
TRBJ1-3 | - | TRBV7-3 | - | CASSLEGQPGNTIYF | TGTGCCAGCAGCTTAGAAGGACAGCCGGGAAACACCATATATTTT
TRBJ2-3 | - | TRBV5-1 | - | CASSSGHFADTQYF | TGCGCCAGCAGCTCGGGACACTTCGCAGATACGCAGTATTTT
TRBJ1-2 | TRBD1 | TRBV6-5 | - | CASSSGGYGYTF | TGTGCCAGCAGTTCAGGGGGCTATGGCTACACCTTC
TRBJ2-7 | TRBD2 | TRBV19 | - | CATSHRGGNEQYF | TGTGCCACCAGCCATCGCGGGGGAAACGAGCAGTACTTC
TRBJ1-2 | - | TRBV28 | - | CASSLRSHGYTF | TGTGCCAGCAGTTTGAGGTCCCATGGCTACACCTTC
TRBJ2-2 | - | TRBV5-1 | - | CASSLSTSRGELFF | TGCGCCAGCAGCTTGTCTACTAGTCGCGGGGAGCTGTTTTTT
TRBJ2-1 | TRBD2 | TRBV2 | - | CASSEAREVLGNEQFF | TGTGCCAGCAGTGAAGCGCGGGAGGTCCTAGGCAATGAGCAGTTCTTC
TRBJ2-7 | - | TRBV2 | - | CASSDKGLSYEQYF | TGTGCCAGCAGTGATAAGGGACTCAGCTACGAGCAGTACTTC
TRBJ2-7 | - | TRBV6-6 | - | CASSPRSDTFYEQYF | TGTGCCAGCAGCCCCCGGTCCGATACGTTTTACGAGCAGTACTTC
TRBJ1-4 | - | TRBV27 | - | CASSLVGGREKLFF | TGTGCCAGCAGTTTGGTAGGGGGTAGGGAAAAACTGTTTTTT
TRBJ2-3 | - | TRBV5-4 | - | CASSSGGTAPSDTQYF | TGTGCCAGCAGCTCGGGCGGGACTGCTCCGTCAGATACGCAGTATTTT
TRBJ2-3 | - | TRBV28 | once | CASSPPGTDTQYF | TGTGCCAGCAGTCCGCCGGGCACAGATACGCAGTATTTT
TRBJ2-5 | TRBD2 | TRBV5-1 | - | CASSLPGGTNQETQYF | TGCGCCAGCAGCTTGCCGGGAGGGACGAACCAAGAGACCCAGTACTTC
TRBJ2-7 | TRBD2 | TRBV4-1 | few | CASSQEAGWGYEQYF | TGCGCCAGCAGCCAGGAAGCGGGGTGGGGCTACGAGCAGTACTTC
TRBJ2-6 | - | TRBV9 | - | CASSVGIGGRTSGANVLTF | TGTGCCAGCAGCGTAGGGATTGGGGGCAGGACCTCTGGGGCCAACGTCCTGACTTTC